Below, one TCR beta chain is given with its context. Antigen: not known. This record belongs to a study of neoadjuvant anti-PD-1 for oral cavity cancer. Study details: Patients mostly received three to four biweekly nivolumab doses at 3 mg/kg before surgery. General study findings and limits: Pretreatment Treg/Th17 ratio correlated inversely with post-treatment tumor clonality.

PBMC libraries mostly used roughly 460 ng of input genomic DNA, with six replicates per sample. Libraries were prepared by immunoSEQ multiplex PCR; TCRdb keeps only in-frame clonotypes and omits some of them. The top ten hold less than 3% of the sample, which has some 15,000 clones, around 70% seen once. The receptor comes from a person aged 40-85 years with oral cavity squamous cell carcinoma. Here the sequenced sample was PBMCs, taken before nivolumab (anti-PD-1) treatment.

The CDR3 sequence is CASSVEGNEGEKLFF. DNA for the CDR3: TGTGCCAGCAGCGTAGAAGGGAATGAGGGCGAAAAACTGTTTTTT. The rearrangement uses TRBV9 and TRBJ1-4; D is unclear. CDR1 and CDR2 (germline): SGDLS, YYNGEE. CDR3 size: 15 residues. The V end lost 0 bases, the J end lost 8 bases, and 14 bases lay between the germline ends.